The 10 T cell receptor beta chains below were found in one sample sequenced in a study of cytomegalovirus exposure and HLA in healthy donors. 60 Vbeta and 13 Jbeta primers were used in PCR. The table came from immunoSEQ multiplex PCR; TCRdb's copy has only in-frame clones and leaves some out. The table lists around 110,000 clones. The sequenced material came from PBMCs. These receptors originate from a man aged 30 to 39 in good health and CMV-seronegative.

This chain links TRBV5-5 with TRBJ1-1, with a weak D call TRBD1 (6 bases). Germline CDR1 SGHKS, CDR2 YYEKEE (reference sequence). CDR3 size: 14 residues. Trimming cost V 5 bases and J 7 bases, with 18 bases left between them. The CDR3 bases are TGTGCCAGCAGACTGGAGGGGGGGATTCGTGAAGCTTTCTTT. It codes for CASRLEGGIREAFF. The full variable domain, in which reference TRBV5-5 and TRBJ1-1 provide the parts outside the CDR3, is DAGVTQSPTHLIKTRGQQVTLRCSPISGHKSVSWYQQVLGQGPQFIFQYYEKEERGRGNFPDRFSARQFPNYSSELNVNALLLGDSALYLCASRLEGGIREAFFGQGTRLTVV.

The chain joins TRBV9 to TRBJ2-7; no clear D. The germline V gene has CDR1 SGDLS and CDR2 YYNGEE. There are 9 residues in the CDR3. Deletions cut 7 bases from V and 11 bases from J, with 10 bases between. This CDR3 reads CASPIRKYF. The CDR3 DNA reads TGTGCCAGCCCTATAAGAAAGTACTTC.

The J gene is TRBJ1-6, the V gene TRBV9; 7 bases fit TRBD1. V was pared by 0 bases and J by 5 bases, with 2 bases of the junction left unmatched. CDR3 length: 15 residues. Germline CDR1 reads SGDLS; CDR2 reads YYNGEE. The CDR3 coding sequence is TGTGCCAGCAGCGTAGGGGGACAGCATAATTCACCCCTCCACTTT. It yields the protein CASSVGGQHNSPLHF.

The chain has TRBV6-5 and TRBJ2-1, with unresolved D. This CDR3 is 11 amino acids long. V was pared by 2 bases and J by 13 bases, with 9 bases between. The V gene's germline CDR1 is MNHEY and CDR2 SVGAGI. The CDR3 DNA is TGTGCCAGCAGTTACGGTCAGTTACAGTTCTTC. Translated: CASSYGQLQFF.

J is TRBJ2-2 and V is TRBV7-6; 12 bases are a match to TRBD2. This CDR3 is built from 18 residues. The V gene's germline CDR1 is SGHVS and CDR2 FNYEAQ. Trimming took 0 bases from V and 5 from J; bases not matched to a gene: 7. CDR3 amino acids: CASSLAASGGASTGELFF. The CDR3, as DNA: TGTGCCAGCAGCTTAGCGGCTAGCGGGGGGGCCTCGACCGGGGAGCTGTTTTTT.

This rearrangement joins TRBV27 to TRBJ1-1, with no clear D. V shed 0 bases and J shed 0 bases, with 8 bases lying between them. Germline loops: CDR1 MNHEY, CDR2 SMNVEV (reference sequence). The CDR3 totals 15 residues. The CDR3 spells CASSLSAVMNTEAFF. For the CDR3, the DNA is TGTGCCAGCAGTTTATCCGCAGTCATGAACACTGAAGCTTTCTTT.

The chain couples TRBV5-1 to TRBJ2-7; 8 nucleotides align to TRBD2. V shed 6 bases and J 0 bases; nucleotides not matched to a gene: 8. CDR3 length equals 15 residues. CDR1 is SGHRS, CDR2 YFSETQ, per germline. Here the CDR3 DNA reads TGCGCCAGCAAACCTTATAGCGGGGACTCCTACGAGCAGTACTTC. It is translated as CASKPYSGDSYEQYF. The whole variable domain, filled in from reference TRBV5-1 and TRBJ2-7, reads KAGVTQTPRYLIKTRGQQVTLSCSPISGHRSVSWYQQTPGQGLQFLFEYFSETQRNKGNFPGRFSGRQFSNSRSEMNVSTLELGDSALYLCASKPYSGDSYEQYFGPGTRLTVT.

This chain uses TRBV25-1 with TRBJ1-2, with TRBD1 matching 7 bases. The CDR3 loop spans 15 amino acids. V was clipped by 3 bases and J by 5 bases; unmatched bases: 9. Germline-derived CDR1 and CDR2 are MGHDK and SYGVNS. The DNA for the CDR3 is TGTGCCAGCAGTGAGAGTAGGGGACAGCCTTATGGCTACACCTTC. It is translated as CASSESRGQPYGYTF.

This chain joins TRBV6-5 and TRBJ2-7, with D tentatively TRBD2 (7 bases). Germline CDR1 reads MNHEY; CDR2 reads SVGAGI. The V gene lost 2 bases and the J gene lost 4 bases, with 15 bases spanning the gap. This CDR3 is built from 15 residues. Written as DNA, the CDR3 is TGTGCCAGCAGTTACGCGGCGGGGGCCGGTTACGAGCAGTACTTC. Amino acids: CASSYAAGAGYEQYF.

The chain recombines TRBV28 with TRBJ1-5; tentative D call: TRBD1 (5 bases). V was pared by 6 bases and J by 5 bases, with 14 bases between. The CDR3 has 14 amino acids. Germline V gene data show CDR1 as MDHEN and CDR2 as SYDVKM. In DNA, the CDR3 is TGTGCCAGCAGCCGATTTCAGGGATATCAGCCCCAGCATTTT. This codes for CASSRFQGYQPQHF.